The rows below give T cell receptor beta chains drawn from one sample of a study of CD8 T cells in ankylosing spondylitis. TCRdb ran MiXCR on the 5' RACE reads and lists one entry per CDR3 protein. Of some 200,000 distinct CDR3 sequences listed, more than 5.5% are singletons. The sequenced sample consisted of blood, either unsorted or a sorted T cell fraction (not recorded which). These receptor sequences come from a male donor with ankylosing spondylitis. Each CDR3 is given with its conserved first and last residue. Each record gives: clone size, D gene, V gene, J gene, CDR3 DNA, CDR3 protein. A D gene is named only where the DNA matches it firmly. Only part of the rows carry a size: once, few, many, or a class if the clone is expanded.

>many|TRBD2|TRBV6-4|TRBJ2-2
TGTGCCAGCAGTGGAAGCGGGGGGGACACCGGGGAGCTGTTTTTT
CASSGSGGDTGELFF
>-|-|TRBV11-2|TRBJ2-5
TGTGCCAGCAGCTCGGTCCGGGGCGAGACCCAGTACTTC
CASSSVRGETQYF
>many|TRBD1|TRBV6-5|TRBJ1-1
TGTGCCAGCAGTTACTCGGGGGGACAGGGAGCTTTCTTT
CASSYSGGQGAFF
>many|-|TRBV20-1|TRBJ1-2
TGCAGTGCTACAGGGGTTTTAGACTATGGCTACACCTTC
CSATGVLDYGYTF
>many|-|TRBV6-1|TRBJ1-5
TGTGCCAGCAGTGACAGTAACAATCAGCCCCAGCATTTT
CASSDSNNQPQHF
>many|TRBD2|TRBV5-1|TRBJ2-1
TGCGCCAGCAGCATCCTCCTAGCGGGAAACAATGAGCAGTTCTTC
CASSILLAGNNEQFF
>many|TRBD2|TRBV4-3|TRBJ2-2
TGCGCCAGCAGCCAAGCCGGGAGTAGCGGGATCACCGGGGAGCTGTTTTTT
CASSQAGSSGITGELFF
>many|TRBD1|TRBV6-2/TRBV6-3|TRBJ1-5
TGTGCCAGCAGCGACGGAGGGCAGGGGGGTCAGCCCCAGCATTTT
CASSDGGQGGQPQHF
>many|TRBD2|TRBV20-1|TRBJ2-1
TGCAGTGCTAGAGGGACTAGCGGTAGGAGGTATGAGCAGTTCTTC
CSARGTSGRRYEQFF
>few|-|TRBV4-3|TRBJ1-1
TGCGCCAGCAGCCAAGATTTCGCTGGGAACACTGAAGCTTTCTTT
CASSQDFAGNTEAFF
>many|TRBD2|TRBV4-2|TRBJ2-1
TGTGCCAGCAGGGGCAACGGGGGGTTTCCGAATGAGCAGTTCTTC
CASRGNGGFPNEQFF
>few|-|TRBV27|TRBJ2-1
TGTGCCAGCAGTTTGACCAGCAACAATGAGCAGTTCTTC
CASSLTSNNEQFF
>few|TRBD2|TRBV20-1|TRBJ2-1
TGCAGTGCTAGAGATCTTAGCGGGCCCTCCTACAATGAGCAGTTCTTC
CSARDLSGPSYNEQFF
>-|-|TRBV24-1|TRBJ2-1
TGTGCCACCAGTGATCCCTACTACAATGAGCAGTTCTTC
CATSDPYYNEQFF
>-|-|TRBV7-2|TRBJ1-6
TGTGCCAGCAGCGGGGGAGCTTCTAATAATTCACCCCTCCACTTT
CASSGGASNNSPLHF
>many|-|TRBV4-1|TRBJ1-1
TGCGCCAGCAGCCAAGCCGGACTATCGAACACTGAAGCTTTCTTT
CASSQAGLSNTEAFF
>many|-|TRBV5-6|TRBJ1-5
TGTGCCAGCAGCTTAGGGGATCAGCCCCAGCATTTT
CASSLGDQPQHF
>few|TRBD2|TRBV12-3/TRBV12-4|TRBJ2-1
TGTGCCAGCAGTACGGGGCTAGCGGGAGTCAATGAGCAGTTCTTC
CASSTGLAGVNEQFF
>many|TRBD1|TRBV5-4|TRBJ2-5
TGTGCCAGCAGCCGGGACAGACAAGAGACCCAGTACTTC
CASSRDRQETQYF
>many|TRBD1|TRBV28|TRBJ2-2
TGTGCCAGCAGTATCACAGGGGGCTTGACCGGGGAGCTGTTTTTT
CASSITGGLTGELFF